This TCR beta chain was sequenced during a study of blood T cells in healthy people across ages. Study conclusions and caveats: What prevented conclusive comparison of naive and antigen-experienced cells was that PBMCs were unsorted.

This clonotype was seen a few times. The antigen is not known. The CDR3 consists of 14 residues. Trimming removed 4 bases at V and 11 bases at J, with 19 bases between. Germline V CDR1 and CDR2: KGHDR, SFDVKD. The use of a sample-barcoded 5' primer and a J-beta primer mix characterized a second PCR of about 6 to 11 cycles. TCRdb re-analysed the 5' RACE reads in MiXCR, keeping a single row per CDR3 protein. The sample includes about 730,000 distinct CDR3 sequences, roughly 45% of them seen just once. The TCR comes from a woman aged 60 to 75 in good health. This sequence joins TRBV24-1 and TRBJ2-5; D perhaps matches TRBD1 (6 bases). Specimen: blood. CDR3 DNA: TGTGCCACCAGTGAGCCGACAGGAATGGATGAGCAGTACTTC. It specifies CATSEPTGMDEQYF.